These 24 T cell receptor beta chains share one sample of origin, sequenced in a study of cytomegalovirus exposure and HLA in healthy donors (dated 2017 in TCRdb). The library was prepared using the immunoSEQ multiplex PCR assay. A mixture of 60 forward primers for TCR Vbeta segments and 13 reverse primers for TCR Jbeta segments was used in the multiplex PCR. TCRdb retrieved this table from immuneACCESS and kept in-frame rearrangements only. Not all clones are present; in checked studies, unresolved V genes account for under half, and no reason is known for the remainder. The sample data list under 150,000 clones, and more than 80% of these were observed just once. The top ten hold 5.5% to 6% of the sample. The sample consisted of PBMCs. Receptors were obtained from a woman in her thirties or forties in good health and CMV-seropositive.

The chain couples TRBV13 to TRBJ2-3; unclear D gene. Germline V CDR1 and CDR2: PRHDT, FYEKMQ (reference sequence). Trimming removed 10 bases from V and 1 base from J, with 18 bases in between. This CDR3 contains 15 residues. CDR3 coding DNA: TGTGCCATCATCAGGTTGATTCAGGGCACAGATACGCAGTATTTT. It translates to CAIIRLIQGTDTQYF.

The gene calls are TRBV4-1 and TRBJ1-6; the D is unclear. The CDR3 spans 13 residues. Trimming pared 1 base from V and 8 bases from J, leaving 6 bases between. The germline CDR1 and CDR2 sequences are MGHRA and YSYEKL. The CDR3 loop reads CASSQVADSPLHF. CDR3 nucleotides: TGCGCCAGCAGCCAAGTAGCGGATTCACCCCTCCACTTT.

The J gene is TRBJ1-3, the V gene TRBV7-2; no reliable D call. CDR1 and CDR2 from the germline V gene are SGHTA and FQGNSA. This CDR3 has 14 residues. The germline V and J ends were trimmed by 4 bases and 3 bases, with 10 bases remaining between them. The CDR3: CASSYDFGGNTIYF. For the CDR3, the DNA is TGTGCCAGCAGCTACGATTTCGGTGGAAACACCATATATTTT.

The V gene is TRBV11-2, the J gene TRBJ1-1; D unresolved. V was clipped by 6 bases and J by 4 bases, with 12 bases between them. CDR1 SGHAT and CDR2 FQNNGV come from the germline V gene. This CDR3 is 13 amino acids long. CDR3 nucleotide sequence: TGTGCCAGCAGTGTACTGCGGAGCACTGAAGCTTTCTTT. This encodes CASSVLRSTEAFF.

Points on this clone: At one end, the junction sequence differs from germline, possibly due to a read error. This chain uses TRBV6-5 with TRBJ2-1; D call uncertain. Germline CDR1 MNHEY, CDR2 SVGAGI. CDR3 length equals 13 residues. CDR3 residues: CVSRPPGSREQFF. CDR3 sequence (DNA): TGTGTCAGCAGACCCCCCGGCTCGCGGGAGCAGTTCTTC.

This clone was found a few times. Written as DNA, the CDR3 is TGTGCCAGCAGGCTAGATAGCAATCAGCCCCAGCATTTT. Its translation: CASRLDSNQPQHF. The chain recombines TRBV6-6 with TRBJ1-5; D call uncertain. CDR3 length equals 13 residues. V was clipped by 6 bases and J by 0 bases, with 6 bases between them. CDR1 and CDR2 from the germline V gene are MNHNY and SVGAGI (reference sequence).

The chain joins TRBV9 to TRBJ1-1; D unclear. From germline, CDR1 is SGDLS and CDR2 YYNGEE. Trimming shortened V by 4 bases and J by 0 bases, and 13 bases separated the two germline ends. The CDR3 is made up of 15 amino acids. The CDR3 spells CASSPWAGMNTEAFF. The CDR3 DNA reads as TGTGCCAGCAGCCCTTGGGCGGGGATGAACACTGAAGCTTTCTTT.

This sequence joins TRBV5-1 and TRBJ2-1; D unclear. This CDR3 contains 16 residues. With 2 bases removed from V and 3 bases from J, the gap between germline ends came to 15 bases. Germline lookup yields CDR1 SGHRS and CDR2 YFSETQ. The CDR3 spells CASSLSPRGSYNEQFF. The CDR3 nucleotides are TGCGCCAGCAGCTTAAGTCCTCGAGGCAGCTACAATGAGCAGTTCTTC.

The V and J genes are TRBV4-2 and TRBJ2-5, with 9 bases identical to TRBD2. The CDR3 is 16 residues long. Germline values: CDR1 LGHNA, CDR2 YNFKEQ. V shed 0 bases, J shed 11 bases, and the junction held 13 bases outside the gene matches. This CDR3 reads CASSQDRASGVIKQYF. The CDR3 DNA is TGTGCCAGCAGCCAAGATCGCGCTAGCGGGGTTATCAAGCAGTACTTC.

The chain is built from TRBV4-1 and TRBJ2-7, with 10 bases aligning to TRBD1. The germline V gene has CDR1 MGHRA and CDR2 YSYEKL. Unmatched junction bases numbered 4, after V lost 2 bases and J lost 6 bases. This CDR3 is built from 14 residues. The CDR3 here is CASSQWTGGSEQYF. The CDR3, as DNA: TGCGCCAGCAGCCAATGGACAGGGGGGTCCGAGCAGTACTTC.

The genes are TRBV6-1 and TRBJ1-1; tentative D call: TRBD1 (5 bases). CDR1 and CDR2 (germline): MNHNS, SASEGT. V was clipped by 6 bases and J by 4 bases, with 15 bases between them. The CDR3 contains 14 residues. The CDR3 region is CASSVNLQGTEAFF. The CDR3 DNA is TGTGCCAGCAGCGTTAACCTCCAGGGCACTGAAGCTTTCTTT.

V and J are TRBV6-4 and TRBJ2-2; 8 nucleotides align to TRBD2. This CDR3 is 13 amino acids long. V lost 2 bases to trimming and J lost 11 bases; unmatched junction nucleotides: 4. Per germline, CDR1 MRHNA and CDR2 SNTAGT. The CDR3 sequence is CASSDREGLELFF. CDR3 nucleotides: TGTGCCAGCAGTGACCGGGAGGGACTTGAGCTGTTTTTT.

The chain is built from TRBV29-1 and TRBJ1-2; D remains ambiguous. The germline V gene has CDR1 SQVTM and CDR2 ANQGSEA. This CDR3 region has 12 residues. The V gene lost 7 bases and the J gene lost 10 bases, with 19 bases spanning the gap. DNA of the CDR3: TGCAGCGCGTACAAGTTGGCGGGAACCTACACCTTC. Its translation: CSAYKLAGTYTF. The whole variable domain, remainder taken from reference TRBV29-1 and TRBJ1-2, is SAVISQKPSRDICQRGTSLTIQCQVDSQVTMMFWYRQQPGQSLTLIATANQGSEATYESGFVIDKFPISRPNLTFSTLTVSNMSPEDSSIYLCSAYKLAGTYTFGSGTRLTVV.

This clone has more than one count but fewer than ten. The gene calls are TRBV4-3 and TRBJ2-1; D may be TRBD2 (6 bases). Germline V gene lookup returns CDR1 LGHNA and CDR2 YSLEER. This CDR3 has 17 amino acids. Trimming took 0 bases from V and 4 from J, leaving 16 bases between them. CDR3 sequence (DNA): TGCGCCAGCAGCCAAGAAGCTACGCGGGGCAGATACAATGAGCAGTTCTTC. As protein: CASSQEATRGRYNEQFF.

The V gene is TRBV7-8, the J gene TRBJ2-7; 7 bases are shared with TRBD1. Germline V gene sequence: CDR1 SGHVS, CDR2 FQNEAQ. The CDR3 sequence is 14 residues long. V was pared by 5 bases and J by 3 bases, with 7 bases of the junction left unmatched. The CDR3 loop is CASSLPQGDYEQYF. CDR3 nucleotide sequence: TGTGCCAGCAGCCTCCCCCAGGGGGACTACGAGCAGTACTTC.

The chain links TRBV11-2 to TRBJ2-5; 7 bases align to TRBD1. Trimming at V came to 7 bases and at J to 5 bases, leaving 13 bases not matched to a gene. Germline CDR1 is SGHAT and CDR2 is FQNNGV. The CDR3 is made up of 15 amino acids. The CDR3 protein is CASTDPDRDVETQYF. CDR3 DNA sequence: TGTGCCAGCACCGACCCCGACAGGGATGTTGAGACCCAGTACTTC. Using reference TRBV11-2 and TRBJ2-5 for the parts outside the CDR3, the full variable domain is EAGVAQSPRYKIIEKRQSVAFWCNPISGHATLYWYQQILGQGPKLLIQFQNNGVVDDSQLPKDRFSAERLKGVDSTLKIQPAKLEDSAVYLCASTDPDRDVETQYFGPGTRLLVL.

CDR3 in amino acids: CASSFPISYEQYF. The CDR3 DNA reads TGTGCCAGCAGCTTTCCCATCTCCTACGAGCAGTACTTC. V and J are TRBV7-9 and TRBJ2-7; D is uncertain. Germline V gives CDR1 SEHNR, CDR2 FQNEAQ (reference sequence). The CDR3 consists of 13 residues. Trimming left V 3 bases short and J 0 bases short, with 6 bases between.

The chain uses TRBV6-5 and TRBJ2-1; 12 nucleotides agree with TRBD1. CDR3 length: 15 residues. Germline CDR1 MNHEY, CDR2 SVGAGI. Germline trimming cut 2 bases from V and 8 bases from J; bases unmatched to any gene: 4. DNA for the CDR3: TGTGCCAGCAGTTACCGGGACAGGGGGCGCGATGAGCAGTTCTTC. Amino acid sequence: CASSYRDRGRDEQFF.

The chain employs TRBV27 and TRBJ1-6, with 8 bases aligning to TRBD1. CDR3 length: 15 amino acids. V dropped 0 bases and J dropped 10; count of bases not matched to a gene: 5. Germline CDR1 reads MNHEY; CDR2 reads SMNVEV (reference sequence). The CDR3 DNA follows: TGTGCCAGCAGTTTATCCGCGACAGGGGTGTCACCCCTCCACTTT. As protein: CASSLSATGVSPLHF.

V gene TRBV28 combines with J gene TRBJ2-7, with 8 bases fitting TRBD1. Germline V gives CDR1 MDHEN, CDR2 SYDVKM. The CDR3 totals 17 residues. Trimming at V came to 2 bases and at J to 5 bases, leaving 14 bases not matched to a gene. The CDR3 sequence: CASSLPQTGARSHEQYF. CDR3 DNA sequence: TGTGCCAGCAGTTTACCCCAGACAGGGGCTCGTTCCCACGAGCAGTACTTC.

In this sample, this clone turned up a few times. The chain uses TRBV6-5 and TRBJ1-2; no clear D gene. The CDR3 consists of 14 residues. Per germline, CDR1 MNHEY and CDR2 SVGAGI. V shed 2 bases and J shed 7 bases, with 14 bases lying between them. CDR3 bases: TGTGCCAGCAGTTACGCCTGGCTTGGCGGTGGCTACACCTTC. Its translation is CASSYAWLGGGYTF.

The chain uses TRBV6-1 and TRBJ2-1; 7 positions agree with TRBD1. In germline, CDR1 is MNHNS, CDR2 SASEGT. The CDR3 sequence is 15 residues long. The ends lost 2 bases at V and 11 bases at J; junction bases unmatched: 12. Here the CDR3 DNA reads TGTGCCAGCAGTGAACCCCCGGACAGGTCCTCTAAGCAGTTCTTC. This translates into CASSEPPDRSSKQFF.

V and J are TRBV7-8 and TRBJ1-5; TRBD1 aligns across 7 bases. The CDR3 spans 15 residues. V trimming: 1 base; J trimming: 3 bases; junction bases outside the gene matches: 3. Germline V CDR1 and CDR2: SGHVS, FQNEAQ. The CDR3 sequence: CASSLEQGLNQPQHF. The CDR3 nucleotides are TGTGCCAGCAGCTTAGAACAGGGGCTCAATCAGCCCCAGCATTTT.

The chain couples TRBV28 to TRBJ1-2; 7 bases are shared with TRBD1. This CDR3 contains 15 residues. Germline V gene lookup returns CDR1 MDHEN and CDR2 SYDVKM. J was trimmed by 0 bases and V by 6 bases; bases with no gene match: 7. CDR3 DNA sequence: TGTGCCAGCAGACCCCCCGGGACAGCTAACTATGGCTACACCTTC. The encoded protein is CASRPPGTANYGYTF.